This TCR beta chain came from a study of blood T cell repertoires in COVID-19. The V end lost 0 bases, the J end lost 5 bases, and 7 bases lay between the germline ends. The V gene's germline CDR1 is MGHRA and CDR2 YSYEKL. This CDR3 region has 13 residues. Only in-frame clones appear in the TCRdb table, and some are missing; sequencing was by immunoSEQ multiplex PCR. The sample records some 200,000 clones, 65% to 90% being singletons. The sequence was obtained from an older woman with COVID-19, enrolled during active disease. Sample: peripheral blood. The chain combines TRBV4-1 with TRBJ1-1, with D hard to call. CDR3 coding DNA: TGCGCCAGCAGCCAAGATCGGAGAACTGAAGCTTTCTTT. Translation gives CASSQDRRTEAFF.